A single sample gave rise to the 2 T cell receptor beta chains below, sequenced in a study of patients and donors after allogeneic stem cell transplantation. TCRdb re-called the RT-PCR reads through MiXCR, storing one row per CDR3 protein. The sample has around 82,000 distinct CDR3 sequences; around 5% are singletons. Sequencing used blood, either unsorted or a sorted T cell fraction (not recorded which). The receptors come from a human donor who was either an allogeneic HSCT recipient or a stem cell or donor lymphocyte infusion donor (not recorded which). It is not recorded whose cells these are; they may come from a transplant donor.

The chain is built from TRBV7-3 and TRBJ2-1; 7 nucleotides agree with TRBD1. Losses at the gene ends were 4 bases for V and 2 bases for J; bases not matched to a gene: 5. CDR3 length equals 15 residues. In germline, CDR1 is SGHTA, CDR2 FQGTGA. CDR3 region: CASSSDRVPYNEQFF. The CDR3 DNA sequence: TGTGCCAGCAGCTCCGACAGGGTACCCTACAATGAGCAGTTCTTC.

This clonotype showed up just a few times. The CDR3 region is CATSRDQGLYEQYF. CDR3 bases: TGTGCCACCAGCAGGGATCAGGGACTCTACGAGCAGTACTTC. The chain uses TRBV15 and TRBJ2-7, with D possibly matching TRBD2 (6 bases). Germline-derived CDR1 and CDR2 are LNHNV and YYDKDF (reference sequence). The CDR3 is 14 residues long. Trimming pared 3 bases from V and 3 bases from J, leaving 12 bases between.